What follows describes a single TCR beta chain. V lost 0 bases, J lost 2 bases, and 14 bases lay in between. The CDR3 totals 16 residues. Germline V gene lookup returns CDR1 SGDLS and CDR2 YYNGEE. These data are taken from a study of blood T cell repertoires in COVID-19. Across the study: There were acute and convalescent COVID-19 samples, and they came from the United States, Italy and Spain.

Libraries were prepared by immunoSEQ multiplex PCR; TCRdb keeps only in-frame clonotypes and omits some of them. Seen here are more than 300,000 clones, roughly 90% observed once, and the top ten hold about 7.3%. This receptor was obtained from a woman aged 70-85 years with COVID-19, enrolled during active disease. The chain has TRBV9 and TRBJ1-1, with D maybe TRBD1 (5 bases). Sequenced material: peripheral blood. CDR3 sequence (DNA): TGTGCCAGCAGCGTAGTACCCGGCGGGGGTAACACTGAAGCTTTCTTT. Translated, it gives CASSVVPGGGNTEAFF.